The source of this TCR beta chain is a study of control samples from healthy donors and cancer patients (TCRdb year 2020). The method was the immunoSEQ multiplex PCR assay. The table was pulled from immuneACCESS by TCRdb, which kept in-frame rearrangements only. Such tables lose some clones; where checked, under half of the loss comes from unresolved V genes, and the rest has no known cause. This sample is represented by roughly 51,000 clones; more than 70% of them were singletons. 1.5% to 2% of the sample rests with the top ten. The V and J ends are trimmed by 5 bases and 4 bases, leaving 11 bases between them. The CDR3 goes from the cysteine to the phenylalanine over 13 residues. Only the CDR3 region is kept as DNA, spanning 39 bases read in frame from base 1. A word on this clone: This receptor's antigen is unknown. Base qualities were left out, and no much larger clone turns up one base away.

The sequenced sample consisted of PBMCs. The clonotype comes from a man between 40 and 49 years old with colorectal cancer. The chain was built from TRBV12-3 or TRBV12-4 and TRBJ1-2; the D gene remains uncertain. The CDR3 in this case is CASSPDGGYGYTF. In nucleotide form, the sequence is TGTGCCAGCAGTCCGGACGGAGGCTATGGCTACACCTTC.